Following are 7 T cell receptor beta chains from one sample sequenced in a study of CD8+CD57+ T cells in acquired aplastic anemia. The template for TCR beta VDJ and CDR3 sequence profiling was genomic DNA. TCRdb re-called the reads through MiXCR, storing one row per CDR3 protein. The sample shows over 250,000 distinct CDR3 sequences, 56% of them seen only once. Individuals selected for sequencing had exhibited CD8+CD57+ cell expansion on flow cytometry. The sequencing sample was made of sorted CD4+, CD8+, or CD8+CD57+ T cells (not recorded which) from PBMCs. The receptor source for this set is a human donor with aplastic anemia.

This clonotype was seen at least ten times. This chain uses TRBV29-1 with TRBJ2-3; 12 bases map to TRBD2. This CDR3 contains 15 residues. Per germline, CDR1 SQVTM and CDR2 ANQGSEA. V dropped 5 bases and J dropped 2; count of bases not matched to a gene: 5. The CDR3 coding sequence is TGCAGCGTTACGACTAGCGGGGGACACACAGATACGCAGTATTTT. Its protein product is CSVTTSGGHTDTQYF.

Concerning this clonotype: One end of the junction does not line up with germline, which may come from a read error. This chain connects TRBV2 to TRBJ2-7; D call uncertain. The germline V gene has CDR1 SNHLY and CDR2 FYNNEI. The CDR3 covers 11 residues. This CDR3 reads CTSKIQTEQYF. CDR3 coding DNA: TGTACCAGCAAGATCCAGACCGAGCAGTACTTC.

Concerning this clonotype: One base away lies a much larger clone, so this may be a sequencing read error. The V call is TRBV6-1, the J call TRBJ2-1; 8 bases are a match to TRBD2. The CDR3 consists of 15 residues. Germline CDR1 MNHNS, CDR2 SASEGT. CDR3 DNA sequence: TGTGCCAGCAGTGAGTCAAGCGGGAGTGTCTATGAGCGGTTCTTC. This sequence encodes CASSESSGSVYERFF.

This clonotype was counted ten times or more. V usage is TRBV5-1 and J usage is TRBJ2-3; a weak D match, TRBD1 (5 bases). V gave up 3 bases and J gave up 4 bases, with 15 bases separating them. The CDR3 contains 15 residues. The V gene's germline CDR1 is SGHRS and CDR2 YFSETQ. CDR3 sequence reads: CASSSHHSQADTQYF. The CDR3 bases are TGCGCCAGCAGCTCCCACCACTCACAGGCAGATACGCAGTATTTT.

V is TRBV19 and J is TRBJ2-1, with TRBD2 as a possible D gene (6 bases). CDR3 length: 15 residues. The germline V gene encodes CDR1 LNHDA and CDR2 SQIVND (reference sequence). With 4 bases removed from V and 4 bases from J, the gap between germline ends came to 14 bases. CDR3 sequence reads: CASSTGFAGYNEQFF. CDR3 nucleotide sequence: TGTGCCAGTAGTACAGGGTTCGCGGGATACAATGAGCAGTTCTTC.

About this clonotype: At one of its ends the junction is not consistent with the germline gene, which may arise from a read error. The gene calls are TRBV2 and TRBJ1-2; TRBD1 matches at 9 bases. This CDR3 has 15 residues. Germline V CDR1 and CDR2: SNHLY, FYNNEI. In DNA, the CDR3 is TGTGCTAGCAGTGAGGTGACAGGGGGGAACACTGGCTACACCTTC. The encoded protein is CASSEVTGGNTGYTF.

This clonotype turned up a few times. The rearrangement uses TRBV2 and TRBJ1-2, with TRBD1 matching 9 bases. CDR3 size: 13 residues. Germline-derived CDR1 and CDR2 are SNHLY and FYNNEI. Losses at the gene ends were 7 bases for V and 8 bases for J; bases not matched to a gene: 8. The CDR3 nucleotides are TGTGCCAGCACCACCTGGACAGGGGACGGCTACACCTTC. This sequence encodes CASTTWTGDGYTF. The full variable domain, in which reference TRBV2 and TRBJ1-2 provide the parts outside the CDR3, is EPEVTQTPSHQVTQMGQEVILRCVPISNHLYFYWYRQILGQKVEFLVSFYNNEISEKSEIFDDQFSVERPDGSNFTLKIRSTKLEDSAMYFCASTTWTGDGYTFGSGTRLTVV.